These T cell receptor beta chains were read from a single sample in a study of blood T cell repertoires in COVID-19. Data came from immunoSEQ multiplex PCR; TCRdb stores just in-frame clones and leaves some out. The repertoire includes roughly 86,000 clones, around three quarters of them detected once, and approximately 8.2% sits in the top ten. The sample was peripheral blood. Source of these receptors: a man in his fifties or sixties who had recovered from COVID-19. Each CDR3 is given with its conserved first and last residue. The D gene is left open where the match is weak. The size of a clone is reported for some rows only, either as once, few or many, or as a class for expanded clones.

d_call	v_call	j_call	cdr3_length	clone_size	cdr3_nt	cdr3_aa
TRBD1	TRBV7-8	TRBJ1-1	14	NA	TGTGCCAGCAGCAAACCGGGACAGGGTTCAAGAGCTTTCTTT	CASSKPGQGSRAFF
TRBD1	TRBV7-3	TRBJ1-1	15	NA	TGTGCCAGCAGCTTAATGTCAGGGGGCCGCACTGAAGCTTTCTTT	CASSLMSGGRTEAFF
TRBD1	TRBV27	TRBJ2-3	14	NA	TGTGCCAGCAGTTGGACAGGGTGGGCAGATACGCAGTATTTT	CASSWTGWADTQYF
TRBD2	TRBV7-3	TRBJ2-1	16	NA	TGTGCCAGCAGCTTAACGTCGGCTAGCGGGAGCAATGAGCAGTTCTTC	CASSLTSASGSNEQFF
NA	TRBV5-4	TRBJ2-7	14	NA	TGTGCCAGCAGCAGCTTCCAAGGGAGGTCCGAGCAGTACTTC	CASSSFQGRSEQYF
NA	TRBV6-5	TRBJ1-2	14	few	TGTGCCAGCAGTTACCAGGGGAAGAGCTATGGCTACACCTTC	CASSYQGKSYGYTF
NA	TRBV19	TRBJ1-5	15	once	TGTGCCAGTAGTGTAAATAGACAGAGTTGGCAGCCCCAGCATTTT	CASSVNRQSWQPQHF
TRBD1	TRBV18	TRBJ1-1	15	NA	TGTGCCAGCTCAACCGGGACAGCGATGAACACTGAAGCTTTCTTT	CASSTGTAMNTEAFF
NA	TRBV24-1	TRBJ1-1	13	NA	TGTGCCACCAGCTCGTGGGGGGGCACTGAAGCTTTCTTT	CATSSWGGTEAFF
TRBD1	TRBV14	TRBJ1-1	15	NA	TGTGCCAGCAGCCTTTTGGACAGGGGGCACACTGAAGCTTTCTTT	CASSLLDRGHTEAFF
TRBD1	TRBV3-1/TRBV3-2	TRBJ1-2	13	NA	TGTGCCAGCAGCCCAATGACAGGGACTGGCTACACCTTC	CASSPMTGTGYTF
TRBD1	TRBV6-1	TRBJ2-1	16	NA	TGTGCCAGCAGTGTAACCGGGACAGGGGGCAGAAATGAGCAGTTCTTC	CASSVTGTGGRNEQFF
TRBD1	TRBV5-6	TRBJ1-1	15	NA	TGTGCCAGCAGCCCGCGGACAGGGTGGGACACTGAAGCTTTCTTT	CASSPRTGWDTEAFF
TRBD1	TRBV5-6	TRBJ1-5	15	NA	TGTGCCAGCAGCCGAACAGGGGCCGGCAATCAGCCCCAGCATTTT	CASSRTGAGNQPQHF
NA	TRBV7-2	TRBJ2-7	13	NA	TGTGCCAGCAGCCTTCCGGGCTCCTACGAGCAGTACTTC	CASSLPGSYEQYF
TRBD1	TRBV5-1	TRBJ2-3	15	NA	TGCGCCAGCAGCTTGGGCAACAGGGGCTCGGGTACGCAGTATTTT	CASSLGNRGSGTQYF
NA	TRBV7-3	TRBJ2-3	16	NA	TGTGCCAGCAGCTTAAACGCTAGGCGCGTCACAGATACGCAGTATTTT	CASSLNARRVTDTQYF
NA	TRBV2	TRBJ1-1	13	NA	TGTGCCAGCAGTGGGGGGCCTAACACTGAAGCTTTCTTT	CASSGGPNTEAFF
NA	TRBV2	TRBJ1-5	17	NA	TGTGCCAGCAGTGATTCCGGGACGGGGGGAGGCAATCAGCCCCAGCATTTT	CASSDSGTGGGNQPQHF
NA	TRBV18	TRBJ2-7	14	NA	TGTGCCAGCTCACCAGGGAGAACCGTCTACGAGCAGTACTTC	CASSPGRTVYEQYF
TRBD1	TRBV28	TRBJ1-4	15	NA	TGTGCCAGCAGCCTTACAGGGGTCGTAAATGAAAAACTGTTTTTT	CASSLTGVVNEKLFF
TRBD1	TRBV7-2	TRBJ1-2	15	few	TGTGCCAGCAGCCCGGGACAGGGATTTAACTATGGCTACACCTTC	CASSPGQGFNYGYTF
NA	TRBV18	TRBJ1-4	14	NA	TGTGCCAGCACCCTAGACAGAACTAATGAAAAACTGTTTTTT	CASTLDRTNEKLFF
TRBD1	TRBV15	TRBJ2-1	16	NA	TGTGCCACCAGCAGAGATGGCGGACAGGGAAGGGATGAGCAGTTCTTC	CATSRDGGQGRDEQFF
TRBD1	TRBV11-2	TRBJ2-7	13	NA	TGTGCCAGCAACCGCTACAGGGGTTACGAGCAGTACTTC	CASNRYRGYEQYF
TRBD1	TRBV6-5	TRBJ1-4	13	NA	TGTGCCAGCAGTCGGACAGGCGTTGGAAAACTGTTTTTT	CASSRTGVGKLFF
TRBD1	TRBV15	TRBJ1-2	15	once	TGTGCCACCAGCAGAGGGGCAGGGGGCGGCCGGGGCTACACCTTC	CATSRGAGGGRGYTF
TRBD2	TRBV7-9	TRBJ2-7	15	NA	TGTGCCAGCAGCTGGACTAGCGGGAGTGGAGACGAGCAGTACTTC	CASSWTSGSGDEQYF
NA	TRBV6-5	TRBJ2-7	11	NA	TGTGCCAGCAGTTCAACCTACGAGCAGTACTTC	CASSSTYEQYF
TRBD2	TRBV7-6	TRBJ2-3	17	NA	TGTGCCAGCAGCTTAGGCTATGGCGGGGGGATCACAGATACGCAGTATTTT	CASSLGYGGGITDTQYF